This section outlines one T cell receptor (beta chain) sequence together with its context. These data originate in a study of blood T cell repertoires in COVID-19. Study-level background: PBMCs, B-cell-depleted T cells, or T cells were the source of the cDNA or gDNA that made up the material.

J gave up 6 bases and V 5 bases, and 12 bases lay outside the gene matches. The CDR3 has 16 residues. CDR1 is SNHLY and CDR2 is FYNNEI in the germline V gene. Assay: immunoSEQ multiplex PCR; the TCRdb copy retains only in-frame clones and omits some. The sample gives nearly 250,000 clones, about 90% of which show up once; just over 0.85% is in the top ten. Sequences were obtained from PBMCs or T cells enriched from blood (not recorded which). The rearrangement joins TRBV2 to TRBJ2-3, with 9 bases fitting TRBD2. The TCR was taken from a man aged 45-65 years who had been exposed to COVID-19. DNA for the CDR3: TGTGCCAGCAGTTCGCAATTTAGCGGGAGTGGGGATACGCAGTATTTT. This codes for CASSSQFSGSGDTQYF. Drawing the rest from reference TRBV2 and TRBJ2-3, the complete variable domain is EPEVTQTPSHQVTQMGQEVILRCVPISNHLYFYWYRQILGQKVEFLVSFYNNEISEKSEIFDDQFSVERPDGSNFTLKIRSTKLEDSAMYFCASSSQFSGSGDTQYFGPGTRLTVL.